This is a list of T cell receptor beta chains from one sample in a study of response to subunit inactivated influenza vaccine. One entry per CDR3 protein results from TCRdb running MiXCR on the RT-PCR reads. There are 560,000 or so distinct CDR3 sequences in the sample; less than 10% occur only once, and about an eighth lies in the top ten. This specimen consisted of PBMCs from blood, obtained less than 25 months after vaccination. The receptors here all came from a man between 50 and 75 years old who received an inactivated influenza vaccine. The CDR3 runs from the conserved cysteine through the conserved F or W. The order of the fields is J gene, V gene, clone size, D gene, CDR3 protein, CDR3 DNA. The D gene is left open where the match is weak. Size tells how often a clone was seen (once, few, many) or the class of an expanded clone, and some rows leave it out.

>TRBJ2-1|TRBV5-1|few|.
CASSLLEGKGVYNEQFF
TGCGCCAGCAGCCTCCTGGAAGGGAAAGGGGTATACAATGAGCAGTTCTTC
>TRBJ2-7|TRBV7-9|.|.
CASSLGRQDYEQYF
TGTGCCAGCAGCTTAGGTCGGCAGGACTACGAGCAGTACTTC
>TRBJ1-3|TRBV6-1|many|.
CASSEDRGSTIYF
TGTGCCAGCAGTGAAGATCGGGGTTCCACCATATATTTT
>TRBJ2-1|TRBV29-1|few|.
CSVDGVGRTYNEQFF
TGCAGCGTTGATGGGGTAGGAAGGACCTACAATGAGCAGTTCTTC
>TRBJ1-5|TRBV19|.|.
CASRKGLSYQPQHF
TGTGCCAGTCGGAAGGGCCTATCGTATCAGCCCCAGCATTTT
>TRBJ1-5|TRBV6-1|few|.
CASRRPDTGNQPQHF
TGTGCCAGCAGGCGCCCGGATACAGGCAATCAGCCCCAGCATTTT
>TRBJ2-1|TRBV2|many|TRBD1
CASKDRADLKEQFF
TGTGCCAGCAAAGACAGGGCGGACCTCAAGGAGCAGTTCTTC
>TRBJ2-3|TRBV29-1|.|.
CSVDLSDSTDTQYF
TGCAGCGTTGATTTGTCAGATAGCACAGATACGCAGTATTTT
>TRBJ2-3|TRBV9|few|TRBD2
CASSVSSGRAEDTQYF
TGTGCCAGCAGCGTGTCTAGCGGGAGGGCCGAAGATACGCAGTATTTT
>TRBJ2-1|TRBV3-1|.|.
CASSQVAQSSYNEQFF
TGTGCCAGCAGCCAAGTCGCACAGAGCTCCTACAATGAGCAGTTCTTC
>TRBJ2-7|TRBV4-3|.|TRBD2
CASSQETGGGEQYF
TGCGCCAGCAGCCAAGAAACGGGAGGGGGCGAGCAGTACTTC
>TRBJ2-3|TRBV5-1|.|.
CASRGVSSSTDTQYF
TGCGCCAGCAGGGGGGTTTCTTCTAGCACAGATACGCAGTATTTT
>TRBJ1-5|TRBV28|many|.
CASSLGTYSNQPQHF
TGTGCCAGCAGTTTGGGTACTTATAGCAATCAGCCCCAGCATTTT
>TRBJ2-7|TRBV6-5|few|TRBD2
CASSASTSGRGEQYF
TGTGCCAGCAGTGCCTCGACTAGCGGGAGGGGCGAGCAGTACTTC
>TRBJ2-1|TRBV29-1|many|.
CSVPIGTRVYNEQFF
TGCAGCGTTCCAATTGGGACAAGGGTGTACAATGAGCAGTTCTTC
>TRBJ2-1|TRBV4-3|.|TRBD2
CASSHLGILAGGYNEQFF
TGCGCCAGCAGCCATCTAGGGATCCTAGCGGGGGGCTACAATGAGCAGTTCTTC
>TRBJ2-4|TRBV10-3|few|.
CAISDIGSPTKNIQYF
TGTGCCATCAGTGATATTGGGTCTCCAACCAAAAACATTCAGTACTTC
>TRBJ1-5|TRBV5-1|few|TRBD1
CASSGGTGDQPQHF
TGCGCCAGCAGCGGAGGGACAGGGGATCAGCCCCAGCATTTT
>TRBJ2-2|TRBV24-1|many|TRBD1
CATSDLTGGPLRTGELFF
TGTGCCACCAGTGATCTGACAGGGGGTCCCCTGAGAACCGGGGAGCTGTTTTTT
>TRBJ1-2|TRBV18|many|.
CASSANNYGYTF
TGTGCCAGCTCAGCGAACAACTATGGCTACACCTTC
>TRBJ2-1|TRBV20-1|.|.
CSARQGSGQFF
TGCAGTGCTAGGCAGGGGTCAGGGCAGTTCTTC
>TRBJ2-2|TRBV5-1|few|TRBD2
CASSPSGGARTGELFF
TGCGCCAGCAGTCCTAGCGGGGGGGCTAGGACCGGGGAGCTGTTTTTT
>TRBJ2-7|TRBV5-1|.|.
CASSLAVGGNLYEQYF
TGCGCCAGCAGCTTGGCCGTCGGTGGCAACCTCTACGAGCAGTACTTC
>TRBJ2-1|TRBV29-1|many|TRBD2
CSVDIIPIAGGYNEQFF
TGCAGCGTCGATATTATCCCAATAGCGGGAGGGTACAATGAGCAGTTCTTC
>TRBJ2-3|TRBV7-9|.|.
CASSPQGHSDTQYF
TGTGCCAGCAGCCCACAAGGACACTCAGATACGCAGTATTTT
>TRBJ2-5|TRBV6-2/TRBV6-3|few|TRBD2
CASSYSRTSGSGGTQYF
TGTGCCAGCAGTTACTCCCGGACTAGCGGGAGTGGGGGGACCCAGTACTTC
>TRBJ2-3|TRBV29-1|.|.
CSVGRVSSTDTQYF
TGCAGCGTCGGCAGGGTATCGTCCACAGATACGCAGTATTTT
>TRBJ2-5|TRBV5-1|many|TRBD2
CASSLGLAGVRSETQYF
TGCGCCAGCAGCTTGGGGCTAGCGGGAGTTAGATCGGAGACCCAGTACTTC
>TRBJ1-3|TRBV2|.|.
CASRNNRISGNTIYF
TGTGCCAGCAGGAACAACAGGATCTCTGGAAACACCATATATTTT
>TRBJ2-5|TRBV7-2|many|.
CASSSYSGAQYF
TGTGCCAGCAGCTCATACAGTGGCGCCCAGTACTTC
>TRBJ1-3|TRBV28|few|.
CASSLFMTYSGNTIYF
TGTGCCAGCAGTTTATTTATGACATACTCTGGAAACACCATATATTTT
>TRBJ2-1|TRBV27|many|TRBD2
CASSFSGINEQFF
TGTGCCAGCAGTTTTAGCGGGATAAATGAGCAGTTCTTC
>TRBJ2-3|TRBV4-3|few|.
CASSHQSGGGIVYTQYF
TGCGCCAGCAGCCATCAATCGGGCGGAGGGATTGTATATACGCAGTATTTT
>TRBJ2-7|TRBV24-1|.|.
CATSGHRDEQYF
TGTGCCACCAGTGGCCATCGGGACGAGCAGTACTTC
>TRBJ2-7|TRBV18|.|TRBD2
CASSPETSGLAYEQYF
TGTGCCAGCTCACCAGAGACTAGCGGGCTTGCCTACGAGCAGTACTTC